These 25 T cell receptor beta chains were sequenced from one sample in a study of T cell repertoires in cytomegalovirus infection. In TCRdb, the reads were re-called with MiXCR into one record per CDR3 protein. Here the sample spans around 740,000 distinct CDR3 sequences, 35% being singletons. The sequenced sample was PBMCs. The receptor set was obtained from a human donor in good health (CMV status not recorded). Some clones in this sample may be carry-over from other donors' samples.

The chain employs TRBV7-2 and TRBJ1-6; TRBD1 agrees at 8 bases. CDR1 and CDR2 from the germline V gene are SGHTA and FQGNSA. The trim removed 2 bases at V and 7 bases at J, leaving 10 bases unmatched. The CDR3 totals 17 residues. CDR3 amino acids: CASSLIYGDRSNSPLHF. In DNA form, the CDR3 reads TGTGCCAGCAGCTTAATTTACGGGGACAGGTCCAATTCACCCCTCCACTTT.

V gene TRBV20-1 combines with J gene TRBJ2-7; either TRBD1 or TRBD2 may supply D (5 bases each). V gave up 0 bases and J gave up 0 bases, with 12 bases separating them. CDR1 and CDR2 (germline): DFQATT, SNEGSKA (reference sequence). The CDR3 sequence is 15 residues long. CDR3 region: CSARDWSGTSYEQYF. The DNA for the CDR3 is TGCAGTGCTAGAGATTGGTCGGGGACCTCCTACGAGCAGTACTTC.

This rearrangement joins TRBV28 to TRBJ1-1, with D possibly matching TRBD1 (5 bases). CDR1 and CDR2 from the germline V gene are MDHEN and SYDVKM. The CDR3 spans 15 residues. Trimming pared 7 bases from V and 1 base from J, leaving 16 bases between. The CDR3 sequence is CASKYSGPKNTEAFF. The CDR3 DNA follows: TGTGCCAGCAAGTATTCAGGGCCGAAGAACACTGAAGCTTTCTTT. Supplemented by reference TRBV28 and TRBJ1-1, the full variable domain reads DVKVTQSSRYLVKRTGEKVFLECVQDMDHENMFWYRQDPGLGLRLIYFSYDVKMKEKGDIPEGYSVSREKKERFSLILESASTNQTSMYLCASKYSGPKNTEAFFGQGTRLTVV.

The chain is built from TRBV28 and TRBJ2-5, with D perhaps TRBD2 (6 bases). Germline assignment: CDR1 MDHEN and CDR2 SYDVKM. The V end was cut by 5 bases, the J end by 5 bases, with 15 bases between. This CDR3 comprises 14 residues. CDR3 nucleotide sequence: TGTGCCAGCAGTGGCCGACGGGGGAGGGAGACCCAGTACTTC. It codes for CASSGRRGRETQYF.

The CDR3, as DNA: TGTGCCAGCAGCTTAGGTCACACTGGGGCCAACGTCCTGACTTTC. Protein product: CASSLGHTGANVLTF. The V and J genes are TRBV11-2 and TRBJ2-6; no firm D call. V was cut by 1 base and J by 2 bases, with 6 bases left in between. This CDR3 is built from 15 residues. Germline CDR1 and CDR2: SGHAT and FQNNGV. The full variable domain, its missing parts supplied by reference TRBV11-2 and TRBJ2-6, is EAGVAQSPRYKIIEKRQSVAFWCNPISGHATLYWYQQILGQGPKLLIQFQNNGVVDDSQLPKDRFSAERLKGVDSTLKIQPAKLEDSAVYLCASSLGHTGANVLTFGAGSRLTVL.

Comments on this clonotype: Possible read error: a much larger clone is one base away. The CDR3 sequence: CASSNRYEQYF. The CDR3 DNA reads as TGTGCCAGCAGTAACCGCTACGAGCAGTACTTC. V usage is TRBV12-3 or TRBV12-4 and J usage is TRBJ2-7; no clear D. V shed 5 bases and J shed 3 bases, with 5 bases lying between them. The CDR3 spans 11 residues.

CDR3 sequence reads: CASSHKAVGEQYF. The CDR3 DNA sequence: TGTGCCAGCAGCCACAAAGCCGTGGGGGAGCAGTACTTC. The chain carries TRBV12-3 or TRBV12-4 and TRBJ2-7, with D unclear. The CDR3 is 13 residues long. The V and J ends lost 6 bases and 7 bases respectively, with 16 bases between them.

This chain connects TRBV7-3 to TRBJ2-4; D ambiguous. The germline CDR1 and CDR2 sequences are SGHTA and FQGTGA. This CDR3 has 12 amino acids. V lost 5 bases and J 7 bases, leaving 9 bases between the germline ends. In DNA, the CDR3 is TGTGCCAGCAGCCCACTGTTGAACATTCAGTACTTC. It specifies CASSPLLNIQYF. The variable domain in full, completed from reference TRBV7-3 and TRBJ2-4, reads GAGVSQTPSNKVTEKGKYVELRCDPISGHTALYWYRQSLGQGPEFLIYFQGTGAADDSGLPNDRFFAVRPEGSVSTLKIQRTERGDSAVYLCASSPLLNIQYFGAGTRLSVL.

This clonotype was picked up many times. The rearrangement links TRBV7-2 to TRBJ2-1, with 12 nucleotides matching TRBD2. This CDR3 comprises 16 residues. Germline V gene lookup returns CDR1 SGHTA and CDR2 FQGNSA. The V and J ends lost 5 bases and 4 bases, in that order; junction bases with no gene match: 6. CDR3 residues: CASSPLAGGPYNEQFF. CDR3 coding DNA: TGTGCCAGCAGCCCGCTAGCGGGAGGGCCTTACAATGAGCAGTTCTTC.

In the case of this clonotype: It is unclear where the CDR3 begins or ends on the DNA, so no DNA is shown, and the CDR3 is as TCRdb lists it. The chain combines TRBV5-1 with TRBJ1-1. Germline loops: CDR1 SGHRS, CDR2 YFSETQ. The CDR3 is 13 amino acids in total, end residues counted. The CDR3: CASTSGIGPEAFF.

The chain joins TRBV28 to TRBJ2-7, with a tentative D call TRBD1 (5 bases). The CDR3 is made up of 14 amino acids. In germline, CDR1 is MDHEN, CDR2 SYDVKM. Trimming shortened V by 7 bases and J by 4 bases, and 17 bases separated the two germline ends. CDR3 DNA: TGTGCCAGCACTTGGGGCCGGGCGGATTACGAGCAGTACTTC. It is translated as CASTWGRADYEQYF.

Of note for this clonotype: A read error is possible here, since a much larger clone lies one base away. J is TRBJ2-5 and V is TRBV11-1; 11 bases match TRBD2. The CDR3 is 14 residues long. In germline, CDR1 is SGHAT, CDR2 FQDESV (reference sequence). CDR3 amino acids: CASSPLAGEETQDF. The CDR3 region has the DNA TGTGCCAGCAGCCCACTAGCGGGGGAAGAGACCCAGGACTTC.

This clonotype has more than one count but fewer than ten. V and J are TRBV4-1 and TRBJ2-7; D may correspond to TRBD1 or TRBD2 (5 bases each). Germline CDR1 is MGHRA and CDR2 is YSYEKL. The CDR3 spans 12 residues. V lost 1 base and J lost 6, with 7 bases in between. CDR3: CASSQGDGEQYF. In nucleotides, the CDR3 is TGCGCCAGCAGCCAAGGGGACGGCGAGCAGTACTTC.

In this sample, this clonotype turned up a few times. The genes are TRBV7-3 and TRBJ2-5, with D perhaps matching TRBD2 (6 bases). Trimming left V 2 bases short and J 4 bases short, with 20 bases between. CDR1 and CDR2 (germline): SGHTA, FQGTGA. This CDR3 spans 17 amino acids. CDR3: CASSLAAEIPEGETQYF. The CDR3, as DNA: TGTGCCAGCAGCTTAGCGGCTGAGATACCGGAGGGAGAGACCCAGTACTTC.

This chain joins TRBV7-9 and TRBJ1-2; tentative D call: TRBD1 (5 bases). The CDR3 is made up of 13 amino acids. CDR1 is SEHNR, CDR2 FQNEAQ, per germline (reference sequence). V lost 4 bases to trimming and J lost 4 bases, with 10 bases between them. Written as DNA, the CDR3 is TGTGCCAGCAGCTCAGGGAGCGGCTATGGCTACACCTTC. Translated, it gives CASSSGSGYGYTF.

The J gene is TRBJ2-4, the V gene TRBV12-3 or TRBV12-4; 7 bases align to TRBD1. Trimming cost V 6 bases and J 0 bases; bases outside gene matches: 5. CDR3 length: 15 residues. CDR3 in amino acids: CASSAQGVAKNIQYF. In DNA, the CDR3 is TGTGCCAGCAGCGCCCAGGGGGTAGCCAAAAACATTCAGTACTTC.

V is TRBV7-2 and J is TRBJ2-3, with a tentative D call TRBD1 (6 bases). Germline V gene lookup returns CDR1 SGHTA and CDR2 FQGNSA. V dropped 1 base and J dropped 7 bases, with 9 bases sitting between them. The CDR3 covers 13 residues. The CDR3 sequence is CASSLGGTYTQYF. DNA of the CDR3: TGTGCCAGCAGCTTAGGGGGGACATATACGCAGTATTTT.

Here the CDR3 reads CASSATTGHEGNTIYF. DNA for the CDR3: TGCGCCAGCAGCGCAACGACAGGGCACGAAGGAAACACCATATATTTT. The gene calls are TRBV5-1 and TRBJ1-3; 7 positions agree with TRBD1. Trimming took 4 bases from V and 4 from J; bases not matched to a gene: 11. Germline loops: CDR1 SGHRS, CDR2 YFSETQ. The CDR3 extends over 16 amino acids. Filled out from reference TRBV5-1 and TRBJ1-3, the complete variable domain reads KAGVTQTPRYLIKTRGQQVTLSCSPISGHRSVSWYQQTPGQGLQFLFEYFSETQRNKGNFPGRFSGRQFSNSRSEMNVSTLELGDSALYLCASSATTGHEGNTIYFGEGSWLTVV.

This clonotype turned up a few times. The rearrangement uses TRBV4-3 and TRBJ1-4; TRBD1 might be the D (6 bases). CDR3 length: 16 amino acids. V was cut by 0 bases and J by 7 bases, with 15 bases left in between. The germline CDR1 and CDR2 sequences are LGHNA and YSLEER. CDR3 protein: CASSQDRPGEAEKLFF. The CDR3 nucleotides read TGCGCCAGCAGCCAAGATCGACCAGGGGAAGCTGAAAAACTGTTTTTT.

V gene TRBV28 combines with J gene TRBJ1-2, with 7 bases lining up with TRBD1. Germline V CDR1 and CDR2: MDHEN, SYDVKM. The CDR3 has 16 residues. After removal of 5 bases from V and 10 bases from J, the junction contained 19 bases not matched to a gene. The CDR3 loop reads CASSGGFGTEVSVYTF. Written as DNA, the CDR3 is TGTGCCAGCAGTGGGGGGTTTGGGACAGAGGTTTCGGTCTACACCTTC.

This rearrangement joins TRBV28 to TRBJ1-5, with TRBD1 matching over 7 bases. J lost 0 bases, V lost 5 bases, and 10 bases had no gene match. Germline CDR1 MDHEN, CDR2 SYDVKM. The CDR3 has 17 amino acids. The CDR3 nucleotides read TGTGCCAGCAGTCCACTGGACAGGCGGTATAGCAATCAGCCCCAGCATTTT. This gives the protein CASSPLDRRYSNQPQHF.

This chain links TRBV2 with TRBJ2-1; tentatively, D is TRBD1 (5 bases). The CDR3 totals 13 residues. CDR1 is SNHLY and CDR2 is FYNNEI in the germline V gene. The V and J ends lost 10 bases and 2 bases respectively, with 12 bases between them. CDR3: CAIRDIPYNEQFF. The CDR3 bases are TGTGCCATCAGGGATATCCCCTACAATGAGCAGTTCTTC.

With respect to this clonotype: The final CDR3 position lacks the conserved phenylalanine or tryptophan, pointing to a likely read error. This rearrangement joins TRBV6-5 to TRBJ2-3; D uncertain. The V gene's germline CDR1 is MNHEY and CDR2 SVGAGI. The CDR3 runs 12 residues. The germline V and J ends were trimmed by 6 bases and 0 bases, with 4 bases remaining between them. The CDR3 loop reads CASRSSTDTQYI. The CDR3 nucleotides read TGTGCCAGCAGAAGTAGCACAGATACGCAGTATATT.

This clonotype was recorded at least ten times. The chain is built from TRBV28 and TRBJ2-7, with TRBD1 matching 8 bases. The CDR3 is 16 amino acids. V was clipped by 5 bases and J by 4 bases; unmatched bases: 13. Germline CDR1 reads MDHEN; CDR2 reads SYDVKM. This CDR3 reads CASSLTPRTGHYEQYF. As DNA, the CDR3 is TGTGCCAGCAGTCTAACTCCGCGGACAGGGCATTACGAGCAGTACTTC. The full variable domain, its missing parts supplied by reference TRBV28 and TRBJ2-7, is DVKVTQSSRYLVKRTGEKVFLECVQDMDHENMFWYRQDPGLGLRLIYFSYDVKMKEKGDIPEGYSVSREKKERFSLILESASTNQTSMYLCASSLTPRTGHYEQYFGPGTRLTVT.

The V and J genes are TRBV28 and TRBJ2-7; 8 bases line up with TRBD1. After removal of 4 bases from V and 6 bases from J, the junction contained 5 bases not matched to a gene. This CDR3 spans 13 amino acids. The V gene's germline CDR1 is MDHEN and CDR2 SYDVKM. The CDR3 DNA is TGTGCCAGCAGTTGGGCAGGGGGCGGCGAGCAGTACTTC. Protein product: CASSWAGGGEQYF.